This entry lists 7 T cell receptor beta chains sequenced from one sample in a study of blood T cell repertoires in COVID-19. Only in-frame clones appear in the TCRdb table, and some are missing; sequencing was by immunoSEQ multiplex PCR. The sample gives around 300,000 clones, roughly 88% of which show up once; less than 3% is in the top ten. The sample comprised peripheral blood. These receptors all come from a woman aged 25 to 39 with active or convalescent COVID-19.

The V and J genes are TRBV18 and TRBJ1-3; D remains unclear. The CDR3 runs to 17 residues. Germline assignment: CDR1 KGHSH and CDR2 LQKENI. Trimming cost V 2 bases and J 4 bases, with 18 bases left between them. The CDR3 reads CASSPVVAATGGNTIYF. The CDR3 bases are TGTGCCAGCTCACCAGTGGTCGCGGCTACGGGGGGAAACACCATATATTTT.

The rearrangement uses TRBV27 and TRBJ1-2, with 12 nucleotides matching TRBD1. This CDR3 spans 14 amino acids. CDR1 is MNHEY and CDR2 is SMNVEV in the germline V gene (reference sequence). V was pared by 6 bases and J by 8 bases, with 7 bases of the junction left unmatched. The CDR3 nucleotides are TGTGCCAGCAGCCCCTCGGGGACAGGGGGCGGCTACACCTTC. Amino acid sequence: CASSPSGTGGGYTF.

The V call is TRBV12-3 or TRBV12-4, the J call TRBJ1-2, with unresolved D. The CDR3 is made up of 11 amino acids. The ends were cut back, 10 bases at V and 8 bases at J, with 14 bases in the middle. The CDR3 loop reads CATRHGGGYTF. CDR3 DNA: TGTGCCACGCGTCACGGAGGGGGCTACACCTTC.

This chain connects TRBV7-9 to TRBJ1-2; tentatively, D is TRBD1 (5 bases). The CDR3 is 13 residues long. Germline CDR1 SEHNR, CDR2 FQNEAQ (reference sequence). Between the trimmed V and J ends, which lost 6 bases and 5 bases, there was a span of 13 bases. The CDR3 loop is CASSQDTPYGYTF. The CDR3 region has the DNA TGTGCCAGCAGTCAGGACACCCCATATGGCTACACCTTC.

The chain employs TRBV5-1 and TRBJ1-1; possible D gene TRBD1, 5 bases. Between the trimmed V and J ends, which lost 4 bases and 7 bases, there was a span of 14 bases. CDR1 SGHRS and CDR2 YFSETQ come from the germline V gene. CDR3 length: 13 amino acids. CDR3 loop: CASSVYRQGEAFF. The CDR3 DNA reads TGCGCCAGCAGCGTGTACAGGCAAGGTGAAGCTTTCTTT.

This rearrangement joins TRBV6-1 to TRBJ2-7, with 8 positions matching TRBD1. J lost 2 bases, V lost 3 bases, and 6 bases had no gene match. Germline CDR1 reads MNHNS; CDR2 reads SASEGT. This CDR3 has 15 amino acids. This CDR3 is CASSDGSGGPYEQYF. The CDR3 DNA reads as TGTGCCAGCAGTGATGGGTCAGGGGGCCCCTACGAGCAGTACTTC.

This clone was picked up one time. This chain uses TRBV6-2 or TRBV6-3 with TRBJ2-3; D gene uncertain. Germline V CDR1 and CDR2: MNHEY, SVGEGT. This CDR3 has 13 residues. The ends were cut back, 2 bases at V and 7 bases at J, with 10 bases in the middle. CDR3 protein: CASSYIRDNTQYF. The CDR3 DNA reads TGTGCCAGCAGTTACATCCGAGATAATACGCAGTATTTT.